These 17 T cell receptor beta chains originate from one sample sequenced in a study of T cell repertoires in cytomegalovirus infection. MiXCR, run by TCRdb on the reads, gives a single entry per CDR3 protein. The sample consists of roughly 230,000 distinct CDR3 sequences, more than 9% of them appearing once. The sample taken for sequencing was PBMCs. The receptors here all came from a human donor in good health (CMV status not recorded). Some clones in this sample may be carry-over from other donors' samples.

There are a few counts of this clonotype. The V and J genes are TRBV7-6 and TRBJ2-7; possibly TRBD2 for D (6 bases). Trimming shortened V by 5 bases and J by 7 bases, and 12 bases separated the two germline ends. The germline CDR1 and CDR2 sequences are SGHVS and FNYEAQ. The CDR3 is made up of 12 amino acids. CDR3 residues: CASSPGLREQYF. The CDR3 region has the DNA TGTGCCAGCAGCCCGGGACTCCGTGAGCAGTACTTC.

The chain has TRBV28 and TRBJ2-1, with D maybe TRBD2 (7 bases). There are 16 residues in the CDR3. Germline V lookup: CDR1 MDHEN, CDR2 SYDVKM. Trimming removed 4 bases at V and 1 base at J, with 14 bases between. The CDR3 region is CASSSRGRGSYNEQFF. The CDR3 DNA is TGTGCCAGCAGTTCCCGGGGGAGGGGGTCCTACAATGAGCAGTTCTTC.

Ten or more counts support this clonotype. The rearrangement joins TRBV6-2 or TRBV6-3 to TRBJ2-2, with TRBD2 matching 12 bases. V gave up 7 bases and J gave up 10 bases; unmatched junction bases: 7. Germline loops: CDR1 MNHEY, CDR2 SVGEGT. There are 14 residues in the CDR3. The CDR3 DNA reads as TGTGCCAGCAACCGACTAGCGGGGGACGAGGAGCTGTTTTTT. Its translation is CASNRLAGDEELFF.

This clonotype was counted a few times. The CDR3 coding sequence is TGTGCCAGCAGGGGGGAGGGGGATTCACCCCTCCACTTT. It yields the protein CASRGEGDSPLHF. The chain is built from TRBV2 and TRBJ1-6; perhaps TRBD1 as D (6 bases). Trimming shortened V by 6 bases and J by 8 bases, and 11 bases separated the two germline ends. CDR3 length equals 13 residues. CDR1 and CDR2 from the germline V gene are SNHLY and FYNNEI.

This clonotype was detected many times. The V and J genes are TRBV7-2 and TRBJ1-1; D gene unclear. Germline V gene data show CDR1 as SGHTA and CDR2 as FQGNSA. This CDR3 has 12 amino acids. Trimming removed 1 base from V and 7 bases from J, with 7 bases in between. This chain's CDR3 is CASSLVSREAFF. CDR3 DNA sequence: TGTGCCAGCAGCTTAGTTAGCCGTGAAGCTTTCTTT.

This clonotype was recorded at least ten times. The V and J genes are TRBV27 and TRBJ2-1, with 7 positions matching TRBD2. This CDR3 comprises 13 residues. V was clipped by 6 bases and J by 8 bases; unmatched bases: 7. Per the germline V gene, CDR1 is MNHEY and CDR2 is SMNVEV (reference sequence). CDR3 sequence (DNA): TGTGCCAGCAGAAGCGGGGCCAGGGATGAGCAGTTCTTC. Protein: CASRSGARDEQFF.

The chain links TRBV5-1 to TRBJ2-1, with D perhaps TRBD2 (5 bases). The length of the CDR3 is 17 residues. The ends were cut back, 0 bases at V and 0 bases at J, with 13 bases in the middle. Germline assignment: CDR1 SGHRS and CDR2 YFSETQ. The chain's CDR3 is CASSLASGFSSYNEQFF. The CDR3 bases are TGCGCCAGCAGCTTGGCCAGCGGCTTCAGCTCCTACAATGAGCAGTTCTTC.

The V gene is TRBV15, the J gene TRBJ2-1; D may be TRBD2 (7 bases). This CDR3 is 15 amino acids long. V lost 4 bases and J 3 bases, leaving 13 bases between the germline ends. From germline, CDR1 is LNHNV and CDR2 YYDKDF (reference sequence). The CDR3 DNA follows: TGTGCCACCAGCACCGGGGGGCGAATCTACAATGAGCAGTTCTTC. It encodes CATSTGGRIYNEQFF.

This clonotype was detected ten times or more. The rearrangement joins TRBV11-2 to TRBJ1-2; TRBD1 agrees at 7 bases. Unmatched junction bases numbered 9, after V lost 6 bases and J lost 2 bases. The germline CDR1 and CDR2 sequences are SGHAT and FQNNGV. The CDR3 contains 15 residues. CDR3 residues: CASRYLGRGNYGYTF. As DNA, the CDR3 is TGTGCCAGCAGATATCTCGGCAGGGGGAACTATGGCTACACCTTC.

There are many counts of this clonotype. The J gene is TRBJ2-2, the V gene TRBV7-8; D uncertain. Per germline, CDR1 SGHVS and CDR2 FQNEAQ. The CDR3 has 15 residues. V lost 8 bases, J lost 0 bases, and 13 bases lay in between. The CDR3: CASHSGNANTGELFF. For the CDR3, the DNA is TGTGCCAGCCATTCGGGTAACGCGAACACCGGGGAGCTGTTTTTT.

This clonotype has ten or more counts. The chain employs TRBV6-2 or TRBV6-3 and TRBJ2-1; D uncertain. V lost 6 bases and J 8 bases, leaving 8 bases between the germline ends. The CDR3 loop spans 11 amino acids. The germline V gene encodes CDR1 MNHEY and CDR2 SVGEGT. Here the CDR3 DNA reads TGTGCCAGCAGCGAAGTTTATGAGCAGTTCTTC. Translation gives CASSEVYEQFF.

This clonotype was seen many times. This CDR3 is CASSRIGAISSGANVLTF. The CDR3 coding sequence is TGTGCCAGCAGCCGCATTGGGGCAATCAGCTCTGGGGCCAACGTCCTGACTTTC. The rearrangement uses TRBV27 and TRBJ2-6; the D gene is possibly TRBD1 (5 bases). V gave up 6 bases and J gave up 0 bases, with 18 bases separating them. This CDR3 comprises 18 residues. Germline CDR1 is MNHEY and CDR2 is SMNVEV (reference sequence).

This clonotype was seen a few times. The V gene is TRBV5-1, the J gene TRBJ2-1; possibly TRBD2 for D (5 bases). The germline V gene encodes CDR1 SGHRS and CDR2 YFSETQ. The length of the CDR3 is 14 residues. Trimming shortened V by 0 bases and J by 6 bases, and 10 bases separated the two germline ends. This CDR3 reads CASSLGMGSNEQFF. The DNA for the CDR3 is TGCGCCAGCAGCTTGGGAATGGGGAGCAATGAGCAGTTCTTC.

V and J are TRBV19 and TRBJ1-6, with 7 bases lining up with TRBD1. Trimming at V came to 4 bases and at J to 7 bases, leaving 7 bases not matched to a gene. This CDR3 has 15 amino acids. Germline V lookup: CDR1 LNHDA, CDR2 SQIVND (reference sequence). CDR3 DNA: TGTGCCAGTAGTACTGTCGGGACAGCGAATTCACCCCTCCACTTT. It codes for CASSTVGTANSPLHF.

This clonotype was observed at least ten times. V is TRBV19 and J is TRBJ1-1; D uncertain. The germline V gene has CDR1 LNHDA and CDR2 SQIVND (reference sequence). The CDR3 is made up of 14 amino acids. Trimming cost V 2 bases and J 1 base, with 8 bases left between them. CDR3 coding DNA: TGTGCCAGTAGTATATTTGCAGGGAACACTGAAGCTTTCTTT. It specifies CASSIFAGNTEAFF.

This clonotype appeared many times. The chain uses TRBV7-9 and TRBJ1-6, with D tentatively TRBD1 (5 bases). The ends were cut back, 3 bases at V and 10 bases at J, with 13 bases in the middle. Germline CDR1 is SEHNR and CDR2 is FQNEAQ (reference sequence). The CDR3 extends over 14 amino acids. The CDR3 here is CASSFQGGESPLHF. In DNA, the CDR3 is TGTGCCAGCAGCTTCCAGGGTGGGGAATCACCCCTCCACTTT.

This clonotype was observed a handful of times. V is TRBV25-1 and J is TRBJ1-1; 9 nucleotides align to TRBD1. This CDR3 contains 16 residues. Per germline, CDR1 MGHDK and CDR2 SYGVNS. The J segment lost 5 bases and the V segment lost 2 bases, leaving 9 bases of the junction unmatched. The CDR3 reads CASSERTGAPGTEAFF. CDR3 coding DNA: TGTGCCAGCAGTGAACGGACAGGGGCCCCGGGAACTGAAGCTTTCTTT.